The TCR beta chain under discussion was sequenced for a study of control samples from healthy donors and cancer patients. Only a few counts were recorded for this clone. One end of the junction does not line up with germline, which may come from a read error. Method: immunoSEQ multiplex PCR; TCRdb's copy keeps in-frame clones and lacks some. The sample contains 400,000 to 450,000 clones, approximately 90% of which appear only once. Germline V lookup: CDR1 SSHAT, CDR2 FNYEAQ (reference sequence). The CDR3 is made up of 16 amino acids. The sequenced sample was PBMCs. The V gene is TRBV7-7, the J gene TRBJ2-2; D not certain. This clonotype was sampled from a man aged 35-49 years with head and neck cancer. The CDR3 loop is CASSLSPTANTGELFF. CDR3 DNA: TGTGCTAGCAGCTTAAGCCCGACCGCGAACACCGGGGAGCTGTTTTTT.